Below, 21 T cell receptor beta chains from the same sample are listed, as sequenced in a study of OX40 agonist ivuxolimab in advanced cancers. Repertoires were generated with immunoSEQ multiplex PCR, while TCRdb's copy carries only in-frame clones and drops some. The sample shows about 62,000 clones, 82% of them seen only once. Sequences were derived from CD4+ or CD8+ T cells sorted from blood, sampled in a trial of the OX40 agonist ivuxolimab. Receptors were obtained from an adult with an advanced solid tumor such as melanoma, head and neck, liver or kidney cancer.

CDR3 bases: TGTGCCAGCAGCTTAGTAGGAGTGGGCGAGCAGTACTTC. As protein: CASSLVGVGEQYF. V is TRBV7-6 and J is TRBJ2-7, with D unresolved. Deletions cut 1 base from V and 6 bases from J, with 10 bases between. Germline V gene data show CDR1 as SGHVS and CDR2 as FNYEAQ. This CDR3 has 13 amino acids.

In regard to this clone: One junction end disagrees with the germline gene, perhaps due to a read error. This chain connects TRBV7-9 to TRBJ2-7, with 15 bases identical to TRBD2. The germline V gene encodes CDR1 SEHNR and CDR2 FQNEAQ (reference sequence). The CDR3 contains 12 residues. In DNA, the CDR3 is TGTGCCGGGACTAGCGGGAGGCTTTCTGTAGACTTC. Residues: CAGTSGRLSVDF.

This clone has a single count. The gene calls are TRBV9 and TRBJ1-3; possible D gene TRBD1, 5 bases. The germline V and J ends were trimmed by 1 base and 0 bases, with 14 bases remaining between them. The CDR3 has 17 residues. The germline V gene has CDR1 SGDLS and CDR2 YYNGEE. The CDR3 nucleotides read TGTGCCAGCAGCGTATGGGGCAGCGGATTCTCTGGAAACACCATATATTTT. Protein sequence: CASSVWGSGFSGNTIYF.

This chain links TRBV19 with TRBJ1-6; a possible D gene is TRBD1 (6 bases). CDR3 length: 15 amino acids. The V and J ends lost 4 bases and 7 bases respectively, with 14 bases between them. Germline V gene sequence: CDR1 LNHDA, CDR2 SQIVND (reference sequence). The CDR3 nucleotides are TGTGCCAGTAGTACCGCGCAGGGGAGGAATTCACCCCTCCACTTT. Residues: CASSTAQGRNSPLHF.

This chain uses TRBV18 with TRBJ2-7; 12 positions agree with TRBD1. The CDR3 is 15 amino acids. The trim removed 4 bases at V and 4 bases at J, leaving 5 bases unmatched. CDR1 and CDR2 (germline): KGHSH, LQKENI. The CDR3 is CASSLPGQGAYEQYF. The CDR3 region has the DNA TGTGCCAGCTCACTTCCGGGACAGGGGGCGTACGAGCAGTACTTC.

V usage is TRBV18 and J usage is TRBJ2-2; D is tentatively TRBD1 or TRBD2 (5 bases each). The CDR3 runs 15 residues. With 5 bases removed from V and 4 bases from J, the gap between germline ends came to 14 bases. Germline-derived CDR1 and CDR2 are KGHSH and LQKENI. The CDR3 bases are TGTGCCAGCTCATCGGCTGGGGGATTCACCGGGGAGCTGTTTTTT. It translates to CASSSAGGFTGELFF.

The V call is TRBV7-3, the J call TRBJ2-7, with TRBD1 matching over 8 bases. The CDR3 extends over 13 amino acids. Germline V lookup: CDR1 SGHTA, CDR2 FQGTGA. The ends lost 3 bases at V and 4 bases at J; junction bases unmatched: 2. The CDR3 DNA follows: TGTGCCAGCAGCTTCCAGGGGGCGTACGAGCAGTACTTC. As protein: CASSFQGAYEQYF.

The V gene is TRBV9, the J gene TRBJ2-7; 8 bases align to TRBD2. This CDR3 has 12 amino acids. CDR1 SGDLS and CDR2 YYNGEE come from the germline V gene. V was pared by 3 bases and J by 7 bases, with 3 bases of the junction left unmatched. The CDR3 protein is CASSARGGEQYF. The CDR3 DNA follows: TGTGCCAGCAGCGCCCGGGGGGGGGAGCAGTACTTC.

The genes are TRBV4-3 and TRBJ2-1; 9 bases map to TRBD2. From germline, CDR1 is LGHNA and CDR2 YSLEER. The CDR3 loop spans 16 amino acids. V dropped 0 bases and J dropped 7; count of bases not matched to a gene: 7. CDR3 sequence reads: CASSQDRAGGPNEQFF. CDR3 in DNA: TGCGCCAGCAGCCAAGATAGGGCGGGAGGGCCAAATGAGCAGTTCTTC.

This sequence joins TRBV19 and TRBJ2-2; 8 nucleotides match TRBD2. The CDR3 is made up of 14 amino acids. The germline V gene encodes CDR1 LNHDA and CDR2 SQIVND (reference sequence). The trim removed 8 bases at V and 1 base at J, leaving 3 bases unmatched. The CDR3 protein is CASGSGMNTGELFF. CDR3 coding DNA: TGTGCCAGTGGTAGCGGGATGAACACCGGGGAGCTGTTTTTT.

J is TRBJ2-7 and V is TRBV28; 14 bases fit TRBD2. Germline V gives CDR1 MDHEN, CDR2 SYDVKM. The V gene end was trimmed by 6 bases and the J gene end by 0 bases; junction bases not matched to a gene: 22. This CDR3 is 22 amino acids long. CDR3 loop: CASSPGAPFHGLAGGSSYEQYV. The CDR3 DNA sequence: TGTGCCAGCAGCCCCGGGGCACCTTTCCACGGACTAGCGGGGGGAAGCTCCTACGAGCAGTACGTC.

This clone was detected only a few times. V and J are TRBV19 and TRBJ1-5, with TRBD1 matching over 8 bases. CDR1 and CDR2 (germline): LNHDA, SQIVND (reference sequence). Trimming cost V 5 bases and J 7 bases; bases outside gene matches: 7. The CDR3 has 14 amino acids. The CDR3 DNA is TGTGCCAGTAGTCCACAGGGGGGAAAGCAGCCCCAGCATTTT. This encodes CASSPQGGKQPQHF.

The chain combines TRBV15 with TRBJ2-3; D possibly corresponds to TRBD1 (5 bases). In germline, CDR1 is LNHNV, CDR2 YYDKDF (reference sequence). This CDR3 has 15 residues. Trimming cost V 3 bases and J 3 bases, with 13 bases left between them. CDR3 coding DNA: TGTGCCACCAGCAGCTCTTCCAAGGGGACAGATACGCAGTATTTT. Translation: CATSSSSKGTDTQYF. Filled out from reference TRBV15 and TRBJ2-3, the complete variable domain reads DAMVIQNPRYQVTQFGKPVTLSCSQTLNHNVMYWYQQKSSQAPKLLFHYYDKDFNNEADTPDNFQSRRPNTSFCFLDIRSPGLGDTAMYLCATSSSSKGTDTQYFGPGTRLTVL.

The chain joins TRBV13 to TRBJ2-5; tentative D call: TRBD1 (6 bases). The better agreement between TRBJ2-7 and the DNA end casts doubt on the J call. This CDR3 comprises 16 residues. CDR1 is PRHDT, CDR2 FYEKMQ, per germline (reference sequence). The CDR3 region has the DNA TGTGCCAGCAGCCCAAGGTCAGGGGATGGGTCCTACGAGCAGTACTTC. As protein: CASSPRSGDGSYEQYF.

Remarks on this clone: Other DNA sequences from this sample encode an identical CDR3 as well. J is TRBJ2-1 and V is TRBV5-4, with 7 positions matching TRBD1. Germline loops: CDR1 SGHNT, CDR2 YYREEE (reference sequence). CDR3 size: 12 residues. Trimming at V came to 3 bases and at J to 6 bases, leaving 0 bases not matched to a gene. CDR3 nucleotides: TGTGCCAGCAGCTCAGGGGGCAATGAGCAGTTCTTC. It yields the protein CASSSGGNEQFF.

The rearrangement uses TRBV4-1 and TRBJ2-7; D unclear. Per the germline V gene, CDR1 is MGHRA and CDR2 is YSYEKL. The CDR3 spans 14 residues. V was shortened by 1 base and J by 0 bases, with 7 bases between the two germline ends. In DNA, the CDR3 is TGCGCCAGCAGCCAAGCCCCGAGCTCCTACGAGCAGTACGTC. This codes for CASSQAPSSYEQYV.

The chain has TRBV6-6 and TRBJ1-2, with 10 bases fitting TRBD1. Trimming removed 7 bases from V and 7 bases from J; junction bases left unmatched: 3. Germline lookup yields CDR1 MNHNY and CDR2 SVGAGI (reference sequence). The CDR3 extends over 12 amino acids. In nucleotides, the CDR3 is TGTGCCAGCATTAGACAGGGGGCTGGCTACACCTTC. Translated: CASIRQGAGYTF.

This chain joins TRBV11-2 and TRBJ1-3, with a possible D match to TRBD1 (5 bases). Trimming took 0 bases from V and 1 from J, leaving 10 bases between them. Germline-derived CDR1 and CDR2 are SGHAT and FQNNGV. This CDR3 spans 16 amino acids. CDR3 coding DNA: TGTGCCAGCAGCTTAGACGGGGCCGGTTCTGGAAACACCATATATTTT. Protein: CASSLDGAGSGNTIYF.

The rearrangement uses TRBV11-1 and TRBJ2-1; 8 nucleotides match TRBD2. CDR1 and CDR2 (germline): SGHAT, FQDESV (reference sequence). Unmatched junction bases numbered 9, after V lost 5 bases and J lost 6 bases. There are 15 residues in the CDR3. CDR3 region: CASSVGTSGGNEQFF. The DNA of the CDR3 is TGTGCCAGCAGCGTCGGGACGAGCGGGGGCAATGAGCAGTTCTTC.

This chain links TRBV5-4 with TRBJ2-1; unclear D gene. There are 13 residues in the CDR3. The germline CDR1 and CDR2 sequences are SGHNT and YYREEE (reference sequence). V lost 3 bases, J lost 5 bases, and 9 bases lay in between. In nucleotides, the CDR3 is TGTGCCAGCAGCTCCCAGGACCACAATGAGCAGTTCTTC. Its translation is CASSSQDHNEQFF.

Only one count was recorded for this clone. This chain uses TRBV5-1 with TRBJ2-1; 9 nucleotides align to TRBD2. In germline, CDR1 is SGHRS, CDR2 YFSETQ. Trimming removed 4 bases from V and 3 bases from J; junction bases left unmatched: 8. This CDR3 is 16 amino acids long. In nucleotides, the CDR3 is TGCGCCAGCAGCCTTTTAGCGGGGGTAAACTACAATGAGCAGTTCTTC. Translating gives CASSLLAGVNYNEQFF.